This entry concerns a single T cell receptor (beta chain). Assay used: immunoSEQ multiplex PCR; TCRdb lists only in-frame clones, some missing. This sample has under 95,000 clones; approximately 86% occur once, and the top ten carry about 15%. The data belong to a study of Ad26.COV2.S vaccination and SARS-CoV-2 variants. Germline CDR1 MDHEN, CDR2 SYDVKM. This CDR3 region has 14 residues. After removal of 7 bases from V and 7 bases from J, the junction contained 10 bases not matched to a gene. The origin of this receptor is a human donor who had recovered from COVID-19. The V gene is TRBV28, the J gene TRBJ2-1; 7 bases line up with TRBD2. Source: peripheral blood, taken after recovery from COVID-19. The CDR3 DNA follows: TGTGCCAGCATCTTAGCGGGTTTCCCTAATGAGCAGTTCTTC. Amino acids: CASILAGFPNEQFF.